This T cell receptor beta chain was sequenced during a study of beta chain features in type 1 diabetes (dated by TCRdb to 2016 to 2019). Context from the whole study: Mean age, gender distribution, total cell number and subset yield were not different between patients and healthy donors. A total of approximately 99,000,000 sorted cells were examined across all samples, and RNA yield correlated strongly with the number of cells per subset. The study compared TCRB repertoires of sorted circulating CD4+ T cell subsets between recently diagnosed type 1 diabetes patients and matched healthy donors. Regulatory and stem cell-like memory subsets were isolated from only 8 patients and 8 healthy donors, whereas naive and central memory subsets came from all 30 or so donors. Overall study results and their limits: In all four CD4+ subsets, TCRB CDR3 length was moderately but significantly shorter in type 1 diabetes patients. Only small numbers of individuals were included in the HLA sub-analyses, which left unresolved whether HLA type had any influence on TCRB rearrangement. Patients with type 1 diabetes made fewer insertions and deleted more nucleotides at VDJ recombination sites, implying thymic rearrangement abnormalities. Sequencing cDNA rather than genomic DNA could over-represent highly expressing activated cells, although activation and CD3 levels did not differ between groups. Shorter templates might be favored by PCR, yet because patient and control samples were amplified and corrected together, any such skew would affect both groups equally. The naive, central memory and regulatory TCRB repertoires appeared to resemble one another more closely among patients than among healthy donors.

Each donor gave one peripheral blood draw, approximately 110 mL on average, collected into heparinised tubes. Using a panel that included CD45RO, CCR7, CD25, CD127, CD95 and CD27, naive, central memory, regulatory and stem cell-like memory CD4+ T cells were sorted on a BD FACSAria II. Purity was above 95% for every sorted population. Right away, PBMCs were isolated by Lymphoprep density gradient centrifugation and were stained directly, with no culture step. Samples were stained and sorted in pairs, with one healthy donor and one patient per experiment, so that batch effects were minimized. Inclusive of the bounding cysteine and phenylalanine, the CDR3 is 17 residues long. Solely the CDR3 DNA is kept, with 51 bases framed from the first base. CDR1 and CDR2 are drawn from the germline V gene: SGHVS, FNYEAQ. For this chain, trimming is 1 base at the V end and 1 base at the J end, and the number of junction bases without a gene match is 5.

The High Capacity cDNA Reverse Transcription Kit was used to reverse transcribe all of the isolated RNA, meaning that expressed TCRB transcripts were what got sequenced. Deep immunoSEQ sequencing was performed on naive, central memory and regulatory T cell samples, with an average of about 3.6 million total reads per sample. After sorted cells were lysed in RLT buffer, RNA was extracted with DNase-treated RNeasy Micro or Mini kits, with the choice depending on cell number. Each cell subset was processed on its own to prevent cross-contamination, while patient and healthy donor samples were processed together. Using the immunoSEQ multiplex PCR, TCRB sequences were amplified from cDNA into 87-bp fragments spanning the CDR3 region. The amplicons were sequenced using the Illumina HiSeq platform. The study's processing was this. Synthetic template baselines were used to correct PCR bias computationally, reads within Hamming distance 2 were collapsed together, and singletons that could not be merged were discarded. Reads were aligned to IMGT to assign V, D and J genes, CDR3 length, and insertions or deletions at six rearrangement sites. Within each subset, clonotype counts were normalized to the number of sorted cells before true diversity and Gini coefficients were calculated with the tcR R package. The overlap coefficient, calculated on TCRB nucleotide sequences, was used to quantify repertoire sharing. As a proxy for the pre-selection repertoire, out-of-frame TCRB sequences from naive cells were analyzed. What TCRdb holds here is the immuneACCESS table cut down to in-frame rearrangements. Part of the clones is not present; checked against another copy, under half of the missing clones reflect an unresolved V gene, and the others are unexplained. That table is the source of V, J and clone size, and D and trimming were worked out from the DNA. The sample table contains 810,000 or so clones; only one count was recorded for roughly 16% of them. The leading ten clones occupy around 0.02% of the sample.

Of note for this clone: Its antigen specificity is not known. Per-base quality was not reported, and no clone a single base away is much larger than it.

This TCR was recovered from a woman younger than 30 in good health. Input material: naive CD4+ T cells from blood. The intended sense of this specimen's cell subset or site label: true naive CD4+ T cells. Here the chain combines TRBV7-6 and TRBJ2-1, with TRBD2 identical over 9 junction bases. The nucleotide sequence reads TGTGCCAGCAGCTTAGGAGGCGGGAGGGGATCCTACAATGAGCAGTTCTTC. Its protein reads: CASSLGGGRGSYNEQFF.